This entry lists 23 T cell receptor beta chains sequenced from one sample in a study of CD8 T cells in ankylosing spondylitis. Study findings and constraints: Seemingly characteristic of ankylosing spondylitis blood was a TCR beta motif consisting of eight highly homologous variants.

TCRdb re-called the 5' RACE reads with MiXCR, one entry per CDR3 protein. The data hold 130,000 or so distinct CDR3 sequences, with approximately 17% observed a single time. These receptors lack a known antigen. Input material: blood, either unsorted or a sorted T cell fraction (not recorded which). All receptors come from a male donor with ankylosing spondylitis.

V usage is TRBV7-6 and J usage is TRBJ2-7; the D gene could be TRBD1 or TRBD2 (5 bases each). Trimming removed 1 base from V and 2 bases from J, with 15 bases in between. Germline V gives CDR1 SGHVS, CDR2 FNYEAQ. The CDR3 has 16 amino acids. In DNA, the CDR3 is TGTGCCAGCAGCTTAGTGGGGTGGGACGCCGCCTACGAGCAGTACTTC. Translated: CASSLVGWDAAYEQYF.

Only a few counts were recorded for this clonotype. V is TRBV20-1 and J is TRBJ2-1; D is possibly TRBD1 or TRBD2 (7 bases each). Per germline, CDR1 DFQATT and CDR2 SNEGSKA (reference sequence). Trimming took off 3 bases at V and 7 bases at J, with 13 bases between the two ends. CDR3 size: 13 residues. CDR3 DNA: TGCAGTGCTAGGCAGGGGGGGCGGAATGAGCAGTTCTTC. Amino acids: CSARQGGRNEQFF.

The chain joins TRBV24-1 to TRBJ2-5; possible D gene TRBD1, 5 bases. The CDR3 has 14 amino acids. Trimming took off 4 bases at V and 2 bases at J, with 10 bases between the two ends. Looked up from germline, CDR1 is KGHDR and CDR2 is SFDVKD. The CDR3 nucleotides read TGTGCCACCAGTGACCCAGGGCTTCAAGAGACCCAGTACTTC. It codes for CATSDPGLQETQYF.

The rearrangement joins TRBV20-1 to TRBJ1-2, with a weak D call TRBD1 (5 bases). The CDR3 contains 14 residues. Per the germline V gene, CDR1 is DFQATT and CDR2 is SNEGSKA (reference sequence). The V end lost 0 bases, the J end lost 4 bases, and 12 bases lay between the germline ends. CDR3 in amino acids: CSARDKGTSYGYTF. The CDR3 coding sequence is TGCAGTGCTAGAGACAAGGGGACCTCCTATGGCTACACCTTC.

The chain combines TRBV2 with TRBJ2-2; TRBD2 might be the D (5 bases). V lost 3 bases to trimming and J lost 4 bases, with 9 bases between them. There are 14 residues in the CDR3. Germline values: CDR1 SNHLY, CDR2 FYNNEI. As DNA, the CDR3 is TGTGCCAGCAGTGAGGGAGTTCTCACCGGGGAGCTGTTTTTT. Translation gives CASSEGVLTGELFF.

This chain joins TRBV13 and TRBJ1-2; possible D gene TRBD1, 5 bases. V shed 5 bases and J shed 4 bases, with 17 bases lying between them. Germline CDR1 is PRHDT and CDR2 is FYEKMQ (reference sequence). This CDR3 spans 15 amino acids. CDR3: CASSPTGDLLYGYTF. The CDR3 DNA reads TGTGCCAGCAGCCCTACCGGGGACCTCCTCTATGGCTACACCTTC.

This clonotype has just a few counts. The chain recombines TRBV29-1 with TRBJ1-1; no firm D call. CDR3 length: 10 amino acids. Germline V lookup: CDR1 SQVTM, CDR2 ANQGSEA. The ends were cut back, 6 bases at V and 5 bases at J, with 7 bases in the middle. The CDR3: CSVVDTEAFF. CDR3 DNA sequence: TGCAGCGTGGTAGATACTGAAGCTTTCTTT.

This clonotype showed up just a few times. The V call is TRBV24-1, the J call TRBJ2-1; a weak D match, TRBD2 (6 bases). Germline assignment: CDR1 KGHDR and CDR2 SFDVKD. Trimming removed 6 bases at V and 3 bases at J, with 14 bases between. CDR3 length: 15 amino acids. The CDR3 coding sequence is TGTGCCACCAGTCCGGGACTCATAAACTACAATGAGCAGTTCTTC. Protein: CATSPGLINYNEQFF.

This clonotype showed up just a few times. The gene calls are TRBV6-2 or TRBV6-3 and TRBJ2-7; D is unresolved. V was trimmed by 6 bases and J by 2 bases, leaving 17 bases between them. The CDR3 is 15 amino acids. From germline, CDR1 is MNHEY and CDR2 SVGEGT. As DNA, the CDR3 is TGTGCCAGCAGGAGGACCGATCCCTACCCCTACGAGCAGTACTTC. This gives the protein CASRRTDPYPYEQYF.

The chain joins TRBV19 to TRBJ2-2; 8 nucleotides match TRBD1. There are 14 residues in the CDR3. V was clipped by 5 bases and J by 7 bases; unmatched bases: 6. The germline V gene encodes CDR1 LNHDA and CDR2 SQIVND (reference sequence). This CDR3 reads CASSVGQVGGELFF. CDR3 sequence (DNA): TGTGCCAGTAGTGTGGGACAGGTCGGCGGGGAGCTGTTTTTT.

This clonotype has at least ten counts. This sequence joins TRBV5-1 and TRBJ2-7; D gene uncertain. V was pared by 3 bases and J by 3 bases, with 16 bases between. CDR3 length equals 15 residues. The V gene's germline CDR1 is SGHRS and CDR2 YFSETQ. CDR3 in amino acids: CASSSSPDGYYEQYF. The CDR3 coding sequence is TGCGCCAGCAGCTCGAGCCCGGACGGATACTACGAGCAGTACTTC. Full variable domain (rest looked up from reference TRBV5-1 and TRBJ2-7): KAGVTQTPRYLIKTRGQQVTLSCSPISGHRSVSWYQQTPGQGLQFLFEYFSETQRNKGNFPGRFSGRQFSNSRSEMNVSTLELGDSALYLCASSSSPDGYYEQYFGPGTRLTVT.

This clonotype showed up just a few times. The chain links TRBV28 to TRBJ1-2, with D possibly matching TRBD1 (5 bases). Germline V gene sequence: CDR1 MDHEN, CDR2 SYDVKM. V lost 5 bases to trimming and J lost 8 bases, with 18 bases between them. The CDR3 covers 14 residues. The CDR3 DNA is TGTGCCAGCAGTCCCCGGGGCGCTTTTAGCGGCTACACCTTC. It encodes CASSPRGAFSGYTF.

This clonotype was picked up many times. J is TRBJ2-5 and V is TRBV29-1, with 10 bases matching TRBD2. V shed 6 bases and J 5 bases; nucleotides not matched to a gene: 6. CDR3 size: 13 residues. Germline-derived CDR1 and CDR2 are SQVTM and ANQGSEA. CDR3 protein: CSVATSGMETQYF. In DNA, the CDR3 is TGCAGCGTCGCCACTAGCGGGATGGAGACCCAGTACTTC.

By share, this clonotype counts as medium-sized. This chain links TRBV27 with TRBJ2-1, with a weak D call TRBD1 (6 bases). The CDR3 is 16 residues long. Germline V gene sequence: CDR1 MNHEY, CDR2 SMNVEV (reference sequence). With 5 bases removed from V and 2 bases from J, the gap between germline ends came to 16 bases. The CDR3 protein is CASSPVGGQTYNEQFF. DNA for the CDR3: TGTGCCAGCAGTCCCGTAGGTGGACAGACCTACAATGAGCAGTTCTTC.

This clonotype appeared many times. V usage is TRBV12-3 or TRBV12-4 and J usage is TRBJ1-6; TRBD1 is a possible D gene (5 bases). CDR3 size: 12 residues. V lost 8 bases and J 7 bases, leaving 9 bases between the germline ends. The CDR3 is CASGQGNSPLHF. CDR3 in DNA: TGTGCCAGCGGGCAGGGAAATTCACCCCTCCACTTT.

This clonotype was picked up many times. The rearrangement links TRBV6-5 to TRBJ2-7; 7 bases are a match to TRBD1. This CDR3 region has 13 residues. Germline assignment: CDR1 MNHEY and CDR2 SVGAGI. Trimming at V came to 2 bases and at J to 6 bases, leaving 4 bases not matched to a gene. CDR3 sequence: CASSYQTGIEQYF. The CDR3 region has the DNA TGTGCCAGCAGTTACCAGACAGGGATCGAGCAGTACTTC.

The V gene is TRBV7-6, the J gene TRBJ2-7; 8 positions match TRBD1. This CDR3 contains 16 residues. Germline V gene lookup returns CDR1 SGHVS and CDR2 FNYEAQ. The ends lost 5 bases at V and 5 bases at J; junction bases unmatched: 14. This CDR3 is CASSPSDRDYNHEQYF. As DNA, the CDR3 is TGTGCCAGCAGCCCTTCGGACAGGGATTATAACCACGAGCAGTACTTC.

This clonotype occurred a few times. The V and J genes are TRBV7-9 and TRBJ2-1, with 7 bases aligning to TRBD2. The CDR3 is made up of 15 amino acids. CDR1 is SEHNR, CDR2 FQNEAQ, per germline (reference sequence). V lost 5 bases, J lost 2 bases, and 6 bases stayed unmatched. The CDR3 spells CASSPLADTYNEQFF. The CDR3 DNA is TGTGCCAGCAGCCCGCTAGCGGATACCTACAATGAGCAGTTCTTC.

The V gene is TRBV28, the J gene TRBJ2-7, with 7 positions matching TRBD1. Losses at the gene ends were 2 bases for V and 7 bases for J; bases not matched to a gene: 11. From germline, CDR1 is MDHEN and CDR2 SYDVKM. The CDR3 consists of 15 residues. The CDR3 loop reads CASSLGQGVVGEQYF. CDR3 nucleotide sequence: TGTGCCAGCAGTTTAGGCCAGGGGGTCGTCGGGGAGCAGTACTTC.

This clonotype was found a few times. V and J are TRBV5-1 and TRBJ1-6; 7 bases are a match to TRBD1. The V and J ends lost 3 bases and 0 bases, in that order; junction bases with no gene match: 3. Germline V gene data show CDR1 as SGHRS and CDR2 as YFSETQ. The CDR3 runs to 16 residues. CDR3 loop: CASSWDSSSYNSPLHF. DNA for the CDR3: TGCGCCAGCAGCTGGGACAGTAGCTCCTATAATTCACCCCTCCACTTT.

This clonotype was observed a few times. This rearrangement joins TRBV4-2 to TRBJ2-7, with a possible D match to TRBD2 (5 bases). Germline V gene lookup returns CDR1 LGHNA and CDR2 YNFKEQ. V lost 2 bases, J lost 3 bases, and 14 bases lay in between. The CDR3 contains 15 residues. DNA of the CDR3: TGTGCCAGCAGCCAAAGGACTGGAGCCCTCTACGAGCAGTACTTC. Translated: CASSQRTGALYEQYF.

V is TRBV4-1 and J is TRBJ2-7; TRBD1 aligns across 7 bases. V was clipped by 3 bases and J by 4 bases; unmatched bases: 12. CDR1 MGHRA and CDR2 YSYEKL come from the germline V gene. The CDR3 runs 16 residues. The CDR3 region is CASSHRTGQPQYEQYF. Here the CDR3 DNA reads TGCGCCAGCAGCCACCGGACAGGCCAGCCGCAGTACGAGCAGTACTTC.

The chain combines TRBV12-3 or TRBV12-4 with TRBJ2-1; 9 bases agree with TRBD2. This CDR3 has 15 residues. With V trimmed by 5 bases and J by 3 bases, 5 bases remained unmatched. The CDR3 loop reads CASSKGTSFYNEQFF. CDR3 DNA sequence: TGTGCCAGCAGTAAAGGGACTAGCTTCTACAATGAGCAGTTCTTC.